Each of the 13 T cell receptor beta chains below was sequenced from the same sample in a study of blood T cell repertoires in COVID-19. TCRdb's copy holds only in-frame clones and misses some; the assay was immunoSEQ multiplex PCR. The sample shows just under 150,000 clones, more than 80% of them seen only once. The specimen was peripheral blood. The receptors come from a human donor in a cohort sampled during active COVID-19.

A single count supports this clone. The same CDR3 arises from other DNA sequences in this sample as well. The V and J genes are TRBV3-1 (or the pseudogene TRBV3-2) and TRBJ2-2, with 12 positions matching TRBD2. The CDR3 runs to 14 residues. The germline V gene has CDR1 LGHDT and CDR2 YNNKEL (reference sequence). The V segment lost 6 bases and the J segment 5 bases; nucleotides outside the gene matches: 1. Here the CDR3 DNA reads TGTGCCAGCAGTCTAGCGGGAGGGACCGGGGAGCTGTTTTTT. This translates into CASSLAGGTGELFF.

The rearrangement links TRBV11-2 to TRBJ2-7; 7 nucleotides align to TRBD1. V was clipped by 5 bases and J by 2 bases; unmatched bases: 15. This CDR3 contains 17 residues. Germline-derived CDR1 and CDR2 are SGHAT and FQNNGV. CDR3 DNA sequence: TGTGCCAGCAGCGATAACAGGGGTTTGACACGAACCTACGAGCAGTACTTC. Its protein product is CASSDNRGLTRTYEQYF.

This clone was counted many times. The genes are TRBV19 and TRBJ2-2; the match to TRBD1 covers 10 bases. The CDR3 has 18 residues. Germline loops: CDR1 LNHDA, CDR2 SQIVND (reference sequence). Trimming at V came to 4 bases and at J to 4 bases, leaving 12 bases not matched to a gene. CDR3: CASSNVPGQGYGTGELFF. The DNA for the CDR3 is TGTGCCAGTAGTAACGTCCCGGGACAGGGGTACGGCACCGGGGAGCTGTTTTTT.

This chain joins TRBV4-1 and TRBJ1-6; the D is unclear. Germline-derived CDR1 and CDR2 are MGHRA and YSYEKL. This CDR3 region has 15 residues. V dropped 5 bases and J dropped 0 bases, with 8 bases sitting between them. This chain's CDR3 is CASSADSSYNSPLHF. In DNA, the CDR3 is TGCGCCAGCAGCGCCGATAGCTCCTATAATTCACCCCTCCACTTT.

This rearrangement joins TRBV19 to TRBJ2-3, with 8 bases matching TRBD1. Looked up from germline, CDR1 is LNHDA and CDR2 is SQIVND (reference sequence). V dropped 4 bases and J dropped 4; count of bases not matched to a gene: 16. This CDR3 has 18 amino acids. CDR3 loop: CASSNRPYGQGVPDTQYF. The CDR3 DNA reads TGTGCCAGTAGTAACCGCCCCTACGGACAGGGAGTCCCAGATACGCAGTATTTT.

The chain links TRBV19 to TRBJ2-7; 11 bases fit TRBD1. Losses at the gene ends were 6 bases for V and 6 bases for J; bases not matched to a gene: 13. The CDR3 extends over 16 amino acids. Germline values: CDR1 LNHDA, CDR2 SQIVND (reference sequence). CDR3 residues: CASSLLPGQGAGEQYF. The CDR3 region has the DNA TGTGCCAGTAGCCTCCTCCCCGGACAGGGGGCGGGCGAGCAGTACTTC.

This clone turned up a few times. The V and J genes are TRBV7-2 and TRBJ2-7; 8 bases fit TRBD1. This CDR3 is 14 amino acids long. Trimming cost V 5 bases and J 2 bases; bases outside gene matches: 5. The V gene's germline CDR1 is SGHTA and CDR2 FQGNSA. The CDR3: CASSPQGGAYEQYF. As DNA, the CDR3 is TGTGCCAGCAGCCCACAGGGGGGAGCCTACGAGCAGTACTTC.

The rearrangement uses TRBV23-1 and TRBJ2-7; D gene unclear. Being an ORF, TRBV23-1 has a function that is uncertain. V was pared by 4 bases and J by 6 bases, with 13 bases between. The CDR3 runs 13 residues. The CDR3 protein is CASSPPVGPEQYV. The DNA of the CDR3 is TGCGCCAGCAGTCCCCCGGTGGGCCCCGAGCAGTACGTC.

The chain links TRBV7-8 to TRBJ2-7; 9 bases match TRBD2. The J segment lost 4 bases and the V segment lost 1 base, leaving 5 bases of the junction unmatched. CDR1 and CDR2 (germline): SGHVS, FQNEAQ. CDR3 length: 15 residues. The CDR3 protein is CASSLGGGGWYEQYV. CDR3 nucleotides: TGTGCCAGCAGCTTAGGCGGGGGGGGCTGGTACGAGCAGTACGTC.

This clone has just one count. V is TRBV5-8 and J is TRBJ2-2, with 9 bases that match TRBD1. The ends lost 0 bases at V and 6 bases at J; junction bases unmatched: 0. The CDR3 is 14 amino acids. Germline lookup yields CDR1 SGHTS and CDR2 YDEGEE. The CDR3 here is CASSLGQGAGELFF. The CDR3 nucleotides are TGTGCCAGCAGCTTGGGACAGGGGGCCGGGGAGCTGTTTTTT.

This rearrangement joins TRBV5-5 to TRBJ2-3; tentative D call: TRBD1 (5 bases). The CDR3 runs 15 residues. In germline, CDR1 is SGHKS, CDR2 YYEKEE (reference sequence). Trimming took off 4 bases at V and 3 bases at J, with 15 bases between the two ends. The CDR3 spells CASSQGQGITDTQYF. The CDR3 nucleotides read TGTGCCAGCAGCCAAGGCCAGGGTATTACAGATACGCAGTATTTT.

The chain employs TRBV5-1 and TRBJ2-1, with TRBD2 matching 7 bases. Germline loops: CDR1 SGHRS, CDR2 YFSETQ. V dropped 2 bases and J dropped 7; count of bases not matched to a gene: 15. The CDR3 covers 17 residues. The CDR3 DNA reads as TGCGCCAGCAGCTTAGGAGGGAGAGGGAGGGCTGGGAATGAGCAGTTCTTC. It is translated as CASSLGGRGRAGNEQFF.

The chain recombines TRBV5-1 with TRBJ1-3; no firm D call. The ends were cut back, 2 bases at V and 0 bases at J, with 6 bases in the middle. Germline V CDR1 and CDR2: SGHRS, YFSETQ. This CDR3 has 14 amino acids. In DNA form, the CDR3 reads TGCGCCAGCAGCTTCCAGGCCTCTGGAAACACCATATATTTT. It specifies CASSFQASGNTIYF. Together with reference TRBV5-1 and TRBJ1-3, the CDR3 gives the full variable domain: KAGVTQTPRYLIKTRGQQVTLSCSPISGHRSVSWYQQTPGQGLQFLFEYFSETQRNKGNFPGRFSGRQFSNSRSEMNVSTLELGDSALYLCASSFQASGNTIYFGEGSWLTVV.